Sequencing of this T cell receptor (beta chain) was carried out in a study of shared clonotypes between healthy human individuals. V was shortened by 0 bases and J by 8 bases, with 13 bases between the two germline ends. This CDR3 comprises 14 residues. Germline values: CDR1 MNHNS, CDR2 SASEGT. TCRdb's copy holds only in-frame clones and misses some; the assay was immunoSEQ multiplex PCR. This table has a few hundred thousand clones, roughly 70% appearing once. The chain has TRBV6-1 and TRBJ1-2; TRBD1 is a possible D gene (5 bases). The sequence came from a man aged 30-40 years in good health. Sequencing was performed on memory CD4+ T cells sorted from blood. As for subset: CD45RA-negative fraction. CDR3 residues: CASSEAEGTWGYTF. CDR3 in DNA: TGTGCCAGCAGTGAAGCGGAAGGGACGTGGGGCTACACCTTC.